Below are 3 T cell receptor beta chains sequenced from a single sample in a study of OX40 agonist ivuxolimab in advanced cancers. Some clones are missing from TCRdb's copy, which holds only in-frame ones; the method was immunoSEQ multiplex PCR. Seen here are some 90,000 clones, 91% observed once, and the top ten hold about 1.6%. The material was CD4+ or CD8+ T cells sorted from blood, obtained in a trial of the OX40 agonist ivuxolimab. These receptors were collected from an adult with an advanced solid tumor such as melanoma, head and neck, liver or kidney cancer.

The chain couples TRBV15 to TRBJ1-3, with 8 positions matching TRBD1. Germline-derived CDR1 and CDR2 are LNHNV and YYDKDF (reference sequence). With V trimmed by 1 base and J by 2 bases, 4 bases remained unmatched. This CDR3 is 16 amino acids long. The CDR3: CATSRVTGGAGNTIYF. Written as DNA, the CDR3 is TGTGCCACCAGCAGAGTTACAGGGGGGGCTGGAAACACCATATATTTT.

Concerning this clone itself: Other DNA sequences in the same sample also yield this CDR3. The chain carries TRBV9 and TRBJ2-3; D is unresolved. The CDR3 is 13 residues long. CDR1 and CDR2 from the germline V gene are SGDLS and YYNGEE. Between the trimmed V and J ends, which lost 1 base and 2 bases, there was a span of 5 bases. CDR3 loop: CASSVQITDTQYF. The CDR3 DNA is TGTGCCAGCAGCGTACAAATCACAGATACGCAGTATTTT.

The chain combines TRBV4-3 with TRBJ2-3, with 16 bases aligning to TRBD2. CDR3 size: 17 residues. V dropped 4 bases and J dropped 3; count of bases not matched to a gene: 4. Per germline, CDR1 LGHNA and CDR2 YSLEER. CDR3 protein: CASSLGTSGRATDTQYF. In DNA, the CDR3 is TGCGCCAGCAGCCTTGGGACTAGCGGGAGGGCAACAGATACGCAGTATTTT.